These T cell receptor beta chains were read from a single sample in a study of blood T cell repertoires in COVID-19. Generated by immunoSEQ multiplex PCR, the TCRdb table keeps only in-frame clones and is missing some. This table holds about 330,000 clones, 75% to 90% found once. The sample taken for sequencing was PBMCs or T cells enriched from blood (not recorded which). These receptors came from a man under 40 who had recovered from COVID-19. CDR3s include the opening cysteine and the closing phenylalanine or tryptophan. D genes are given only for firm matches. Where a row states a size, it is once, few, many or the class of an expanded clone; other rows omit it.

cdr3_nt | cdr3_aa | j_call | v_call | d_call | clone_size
TGTGCCAGTAGTCGCCATGGGGCAGGGAACTACGAGCAGTACTTC | CASSRHGAGNYEQYF | TRBJ2-7 | TRBV19 | NA | NA
TGTGCCACCAGCAGCGTACAGGGGGCTGGCTATGGCTACACCTTC | CATSSVQGAGYGYTF | TRBJ1-2 | TRBV15 | TRBD1 | NA
TGTGCCAGCAGCTCCCCAGGGGGACCCTCGAACACCGGGGAGCTGTTTTTT | CASSSPGGPSNTGELFF | TRBJ2-2 | TRBV11-2 | TRBD1 | NA
TGTGCCAGCGGGCTTTATGGGCAGGGCTTGTCCTCTGGAAACACCATATATTTT | CASGLYGQGLSSGNTIYF | TRBJ1-3 | TRBV7-9 | NA | NA
TGCGCCAGCAGCTTGGAAGGACAGGGAAACACCATATATTTT | CASSLEGQGNTIYF | TRBJ1-3 | TRBV5-1 | NA | few
TGTGCCTGGGCCCACAGGGATACCCTCCACTTT | CAWAHRDTLHF | TRBJ1-6 | TRBV30 | NA | NA
TGTGCCAGTAGTACCATGGGGACAGGGCCTGGAAACACCATATATTTT | CASSTMGTGPGNTIYF | TRBJ1-3 | TRBV19 | TRBD1 | NA
TGTGCCAGCAGTGCCTCAGCGCCAGATACGCAGTATTTT | CASSASAPDTQYF | TRBJ2-3 | TRBV2 | NA | NA
TGTGCCAGCAGCCCCATCAGGGAGGCCAACTATGGCTACACCTTC | CASSPIREANYGYTF | TRBJ1-2 | TRBV11-2 | NA | NA
TGTGCCAGCAGCTGGACTAGCGGGGCTCAAGAGACCCAGTACTTC | CASSWTSGAQETQYF | TRBJ2-5 | TRBV7-2 | TRBD2 | NA
TGTGCCAGCAGCCCGGGGACAGTCGATAATGAAAAACTGTTTTTT | CASSPGTVDNEKLFF | TRBJ1-4 | TRBV7-9 | TRBD1 | NA
TGTGCCAGCAGCACGGGGGGGAGGGGGCCTGACACTGAAGCTTTCTTT | CASSTGGRGPDTEAFF | TRBJ1-1 | TRBV5-4 | TRBD1 | NA
TGTGCCACCAGTCCCGACAGGGGAACTGAAGCTTTCTTT | CATSPDRGTEAFF | TRBJ1-1 | TRBV24-1 | TRBD1 | NA
TGTGCCATCAGTGCCAGGGAGAACACCGGGGAGCTGTTTTTT | CAISARENTGELFF | TRBJ2-2 | TRBV10-3 | NA | NA
TGCGCCAGCAGCCAAGAGGCCCAGTCCTGGGAGCTGTTTTTT | CASSQEAQSWELFF | TRBJ2-2 | TRBV4-1 | NA | NA
TGCGCCAGCAGCCCCGGACAGGGGGCCGGAGACACCATATATTTT | CASSPGQGAGDTIYF | TRBJ1-3 | TRBV5-1 | TRBD1 | NA
TGTGCCAGCTCACCCGGGCCTGGACAGGGGTTTAACGAGCAGTACTTC | CASSPGPGQGFNEQYF | TRBJ2-7 | TRBV18 | TRBD1 | NA
TGTGCCAGCAGCTTAGCGGCAGGAAACACCATATATTTT | CASSLAAGNTIYF | TRBJ1-3 | TRBV7-8 | NA | NA
TGCGCCAGCAGCCTGGGAGAGGGGGGAGGGCAGCCCCAGCATTTT | CASSLGEGGGQPQHF | TRBJ1-5 | TRBV5-1 | NA | few
TGCGCCAGCAGCCCCGGGACACCTAACACTGAAGCTTTCTTT | CASSPGTPNTEAFF | TRBJ1-1 | TRBV5-1 | NA | NA
TGTGCCAGCAGTTTAGCAGGTACTAACTATGGCTACACCTTC | CASSLAGTNYGYTF | TRBJ1-2 | TRBV28 | NA | NA
TGTGCCAGATACAGGGACGGGGCTGAAGCTTTCTTT | CARYRDGAEAFF | TRBJ1-1 | TRBV6-5 | NA | NA
TGTGCCAGCAGTTTACCCGGGGGGGATAGCACAGATACGCAGTATTTT | CASSLPGGDSTDTQYF | TRBJ2-3 | TRBV27 | TRBD2 | NA
TGTGCCAGCAGCCAGAGCACTGAAGCTTTCTTT | CASSQSTEAFF | TRBJ1-1 | TRBV3-1/TRBV3-2 | NA | NA
TGTGCCAGTAGTCGGGACAGCAACTATGGCTACACCTTC | CASSRDSNYGYTF | TRBJ1-2 | TRBV19 | TRBD1 | NA
TGTGCCAGCACCAATAGCGGGGGGGCCAGGAATGAGCAGTTCTTC | CASTNSGGARNEQFF | TRBJ2-1 | TRBV28 | TRBD2 | NA
TGTGCCAGCAGCTCTCTTCTTGGGAGCAGGTACGAGCAGTACTTC | CASSSLLGSRYEQYF | TRBJ2-7 | TRBV4-2 | NA | NA
TGTGCCAGCAGCCATCTGGACAGGGAGGAGGGCAATGAGCAGTTCTTC | CASSHLDREEGNEQFF | TRBJ2-1 | TRBV3-1/TRBV3-2 | TRBD1 | NA
TGCGCCAGCAGCTTGGAGGTGGCGGGGACCGGGGAGCTGTTTTTT | CASSLEVAGTGELFF | TRBJ2-2 | TRBV5-1 | NA | NA
TGTGCCAGCAGCCTTATGGCAGGGAAAGAGACCCAGTACTTC | CASSLMAGKETQYF | TRBJ2-5 | TRBV28 | NA | NA
TGTGCCAGCAGTTTGGGTCAGGGCTCTGGAAACACCATATATTTT | CASSLGQGSGNTIYF | TRBJ1-3 | TRBV28 | NA | NA
TGTGCCAGCGCTAAACTCCCGGGACAGGGCTCTTACGAGCAGTACTTC | CASAKLPGQGSYEQYF | TRBJ2-7 | TRBV27 | TRBD1 | few
TGTGCCTGGACTGGACAGGGTGTTTTCGCTGAAGCTTTCTTT | CAWTGQGVFAEAFF | TRBJ1-1 | TRBV30 | TRBD1 | NA
TGTGCCAGCAGCCAGGGTCTGGGTAGCATGGGGTACTTC | CASSQGLGSMGYF | TRBJ2-7 | TRBV3-1/TRBV3-2 | NA | NA
TGTGCCAGCAGCTTCGGACTAGCGGGGCAAGAGACCCAGTACTTC | CASSFGLAGQETQYF | TRBJ2-5 | TRBV7-7 | TRBD2 | NA
TGTGCCAGCAGTTACACGCGACATAATAATTCACCCCTCCACTTT | CASSYTRHNNSPLHF | TRBJ1-6 | TRBV6-2/TRBV6-3 | NA | NA
TGTGCCAGCAGCTTAAGTGGAGGAGAGCAGTTCTTC | CASSLSGGEQFF | TRBJ2-1 | TRBV7-3 | NA | once
TGTGCCAGCAGTGAATGGTACCGCGGAGCCTATGGCTACACCTTC | CASSEWYRGAYGYTF | TRBJ1-2 | TRBV6-1 | NA | NA
TGTGCCAGCTCAGACCGGGACAGGAGCTCCTACGAGCAGTACTTC | CASSDRDRSSYEQYF | TRBJ2-7 | TRBV18 | TRBD1 | NA
TGTGCCAGCAGTGCCGGCCCCCGGACAGGCGCAGGTTCACCCCTCCACTTT | CASSAGPRTGAGSPLHF | TRBJ1-6 | TRBV2 | TRBD1 | NA
TGTGCCAGCAGTTCGCCTACAGGGGGATGGGATCAGCCCCAGCATTTT | CASSSPTGGWDQPQHF | TRBJ1-5 | TRBV28 | TRBD1 | NA
TGTGCCAGCAGCTTGGAGAGGGGGGGCATCACAGATACGCAGTATTTT | CASSLERGGITDTQYF | TRBJ2-3 | TRBV5-4 | NA | once
TGTGCCAGCAGCGTAGGAACAGGGAGTAACTATGGCTACACCTTC | CASSVGTGSNYGYTF | TRBJ1-2 | TRBV9 | NA | NA
TGTGCCAGCAGTAAAAGTAGGGGACAGAACTTAGCCAAAAACATTCAGTACTTC | CASSKSRGQNLAKNIQYF | TRBJ2-4 | TRBV2 | TRBD1 | many
TGTGCCAGCAGCCGAGAACAGGCCACAAACTACGAGCAGTACTTC | CASSREQATNYEQYF | TRBJ2-7 | TRBV28 | NA | NA
TGTGCCAGCAGTGTTCTACCAGGCCAGGCCGGGGAGCTGTTTTTT | CASSVLPGQAGELFF | TRBJ2-2 | TRBV6-4 | NA | NA
TGTGCCAGCAGTTCGACAGGGCCGAGCTCCTACGAGCAGTACTTC | CASSSTGPSSYEQYF | TRBJ2-7 | TRBV6-5 | TRBD1 | once
TGTGCCTGGAGTGTGTCCCTAGCCAAAAACATTCAGTACTTC | CAWSVSLAKNIQYF | TRBJ2-4 | TRBV30 | NA | NA
TGTGCCATCAGTGAGACACAGGGGATGGAGACCCAGTACTTC | CAISETQGMETQYF | TRBJ2-5 | TRBV10-3 | TRBD1 | once
TGTGCCAGCCATCGACAGGGATGGGGCACTGAAGCTTTCTTT | CASHRQGWGTEAFF | TRBJ1-1 | TRBV2 | TRBD1 | NA
TGTGCCAGCGTCCCAGGGGGTTTCACTGAAGCTTTCTTT | CASVPGGFTEAFF | TRBJ1-1 | TRBV7-8 | TRBD1 | few
TGTGCCAGTAGCTTACAGGGGGAAATCTACGAGCAGTACTTC | CASSLQGEIYEQYF | TRBJ2-7 | TRBV19 | TRBD1 | NA
TGTGCCAGTAGCCTAGAAACCGGGACAGGGTTGAACACTGAAGCTTTCTTT | CASSLETGTGLNTEAFF | TRBJ1-1 | TRBV19 | TRBD1 | NA
TGTGCAAGTCGCTTAGCAAGACATAGCTATAATTCACCCCTCCACTTT | CASRLARHSYNSPLHF | TRBJ1-6 | TRBV12-2 | NA | NA
TGTGCCAGCAGCCCAAGGGGACTGAGTAGATTCGAGCAGTACTTC | CASSPRGLSRFEQYF | TRBJ2-7 | TRBV7-8 | NA | NA